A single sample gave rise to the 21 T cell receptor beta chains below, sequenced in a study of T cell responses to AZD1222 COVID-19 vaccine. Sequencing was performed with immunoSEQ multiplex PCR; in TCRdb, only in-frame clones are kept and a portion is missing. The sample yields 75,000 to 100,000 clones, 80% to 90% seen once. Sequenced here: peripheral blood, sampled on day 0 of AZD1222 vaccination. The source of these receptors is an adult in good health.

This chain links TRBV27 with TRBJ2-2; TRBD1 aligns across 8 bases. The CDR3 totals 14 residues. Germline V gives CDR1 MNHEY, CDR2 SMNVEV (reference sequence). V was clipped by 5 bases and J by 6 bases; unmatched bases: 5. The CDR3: CASSPTQGAGELFF. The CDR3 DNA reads TGTGCCAGCAGTCCAACACAGGGGGCCGGGGAGCTGTTTTTT.

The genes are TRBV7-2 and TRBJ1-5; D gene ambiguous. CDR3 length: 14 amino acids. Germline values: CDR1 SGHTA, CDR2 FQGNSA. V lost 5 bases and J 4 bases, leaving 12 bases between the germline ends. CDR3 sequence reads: CASSPSGGNQPQHF. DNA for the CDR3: TGTGCCAGCAGCCCCTCCGGCGGTAATCAGCCCCAGCATTTT. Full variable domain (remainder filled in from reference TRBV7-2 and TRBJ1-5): GAGVSQSPSNKVTEKGKDVELRCDPISGHTALYWYRQSLGQGLEFLIYFQGNSAPDKSGLPSDRFSAERTGGSVSTLTIQRTQQEDSAVYLCASSPSGGNQPQHFGDGTRLSIL.

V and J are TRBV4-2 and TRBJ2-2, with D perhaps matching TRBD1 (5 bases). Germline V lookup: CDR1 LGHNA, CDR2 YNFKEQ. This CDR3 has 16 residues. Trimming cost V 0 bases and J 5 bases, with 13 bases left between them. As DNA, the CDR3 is TGTGCCAGCAGCCAAGATCCCACCCGACAGACCGGGGAGCTGTTTTTT. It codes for CASSQDPTRQTGELFF.

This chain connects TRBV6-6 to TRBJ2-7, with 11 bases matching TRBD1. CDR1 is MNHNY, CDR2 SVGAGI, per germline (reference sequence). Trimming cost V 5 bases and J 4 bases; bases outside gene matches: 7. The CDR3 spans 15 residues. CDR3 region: CASSVGQGAGYEQYF. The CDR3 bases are TGTGCCAGCAGTGTTGGACAGGGGGCAGGGTACGAGCAGTACTTC.

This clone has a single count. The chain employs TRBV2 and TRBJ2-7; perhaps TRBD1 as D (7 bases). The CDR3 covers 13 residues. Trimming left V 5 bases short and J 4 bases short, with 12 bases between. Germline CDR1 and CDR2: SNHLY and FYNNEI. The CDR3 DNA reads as TGTGCCAGCAGTACTTCAGGGGGGTACGAGCAGTACTTC. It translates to CASSTSGGYEQYF.

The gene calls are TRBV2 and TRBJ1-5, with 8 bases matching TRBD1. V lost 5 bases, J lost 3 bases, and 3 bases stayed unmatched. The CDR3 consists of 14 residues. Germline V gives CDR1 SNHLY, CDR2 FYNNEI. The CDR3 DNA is TGTGCCAGCAGTCGGACAGGGATCAATCAGCCCCAGCATTTT. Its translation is CASSRTGINQPQHF.

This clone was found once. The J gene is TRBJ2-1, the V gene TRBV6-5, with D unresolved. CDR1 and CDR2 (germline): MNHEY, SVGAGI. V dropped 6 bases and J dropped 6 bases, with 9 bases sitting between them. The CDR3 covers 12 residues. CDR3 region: CASSPLFNEQFF. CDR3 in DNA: TGTGCCAGCAGCCCGCTGTTCAATGAGCAGTTCTTC.

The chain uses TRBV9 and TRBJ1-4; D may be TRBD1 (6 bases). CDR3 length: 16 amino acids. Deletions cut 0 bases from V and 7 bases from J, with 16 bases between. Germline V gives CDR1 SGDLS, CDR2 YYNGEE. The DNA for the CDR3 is TGTGCCAGCAGCGTAGGCCCGGGGGCAGGGTCTGAAAAACTGTTTTTT. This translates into CASSVGPGAGSEKLFF.

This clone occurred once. The CDR3 spells CASSWDDRGRGDTQYF. DNA for the CDR3: TGCGCCAGCAGCTGGGACGACAGGGGTAGAGGGGATACGCAGTATTTT. The chain joins TRBV5-1 to TRBJ2-3, with 8 bases aligning to TRBD1. The CDR3 is made up of 16 amino acids. CDR1 is SGHRS, CDR2 YFSETQ, per germline. J was trimmed by 6 bases and V by 3 bases; bases with no gene match: 12. Full variable domain (outside the CDR3, taken from reference TRBV5-1 and TRBJ2-3): KAGVTQTPRYLIKTRGQQVTLSCSPISGHRSVSWYQQTPGQGLQFLFEYFSETQRNKGNFPGRFSGRQFSNSRSEMNVSTLELGDSALYLCASSWDDRGRGDTQYFGPGTRLTVL.

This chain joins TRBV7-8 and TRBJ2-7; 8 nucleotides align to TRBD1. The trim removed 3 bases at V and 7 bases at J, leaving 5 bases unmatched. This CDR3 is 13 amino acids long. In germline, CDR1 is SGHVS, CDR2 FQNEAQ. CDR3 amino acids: CASSFQGAWEQYF. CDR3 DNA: TGTGCCAGCAGCTTTCAGGGGGCTTGGGAGCAGTACTTC.

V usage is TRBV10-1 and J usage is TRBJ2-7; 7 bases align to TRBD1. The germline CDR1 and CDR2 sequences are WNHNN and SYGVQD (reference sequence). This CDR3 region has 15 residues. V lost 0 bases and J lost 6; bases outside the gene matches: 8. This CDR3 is CASSESTDRHVEQYF. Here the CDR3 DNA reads TGCGCCAGCAGTGAGTCGACGGACAGGCACGTCGAGCAGTACTTC.

The CDR3 is CASSLPAEGLTEAFF. The CDR3 DNA reads TGTGCCAGCAGCTTACCGGCGGAGGGGCTCACTGAAGCTTTCTTT. The chain joins TRBV7-6 to TRBJ1-1, with TRBD1 as a possible D gene (5 bases). Trimming cost V 2 bases and J 4 bases, with 14 bases left between them. CDR1 SGHVS and CDR2 FNYEAQ come from the germline V gene. The CDR3 is made up of 15 amino acids.

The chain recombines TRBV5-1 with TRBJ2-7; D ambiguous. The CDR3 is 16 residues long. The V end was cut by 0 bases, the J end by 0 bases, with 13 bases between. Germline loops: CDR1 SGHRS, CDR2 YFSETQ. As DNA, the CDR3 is TGCGCCAGCAGCTTGGCCTGGGGTAGCACCTCCTACGAGCAGTACTTC. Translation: CASSLAWGSTSYEQYF.

Here the CDR3 reads CASSLGGVETQYF. Written as DNA, the CDR3 is TGTGCCAGCAGCTTGGGGGGGGTGGAGACCCAGTACTTC. V usage is TRBV5-4 and J usage is TRBJ2-5, with D possibly matching TRBD2 (6 bases). V was cut by 0 bases and J by 5 bases, with 8 bases left in between. This CDR3 is 13 amino acids long. Germline V lookup: CDR1 SGHNT, CDR2 YYREEE (reference sequence).

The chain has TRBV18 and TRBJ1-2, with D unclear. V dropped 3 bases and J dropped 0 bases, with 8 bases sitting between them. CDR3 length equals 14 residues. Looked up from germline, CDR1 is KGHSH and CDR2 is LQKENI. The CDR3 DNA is TGTGCCAGCTCACCGTCAAGTGCTAACTATGGCTACACCTTC. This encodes CASSPSSANYGYTF. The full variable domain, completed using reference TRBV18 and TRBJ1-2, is NAGVMQNPRHLVRRRGQEARLRCSPMKGHSHVYWYRQLPEEGLKFMVYLQKENIIDESGMPKERFSAEFPKEGPSILRIQQVVRGDSAAYFCASSPSSANYGYTFGSGTRLTVV.

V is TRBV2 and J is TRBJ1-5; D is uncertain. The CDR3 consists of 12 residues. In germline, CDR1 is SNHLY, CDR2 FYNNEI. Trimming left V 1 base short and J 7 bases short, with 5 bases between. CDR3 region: CASSEEWQPQHF. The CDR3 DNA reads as TGTGCCAGCAGTGAAGAGTGGCAGCCCCAGCATTTT.

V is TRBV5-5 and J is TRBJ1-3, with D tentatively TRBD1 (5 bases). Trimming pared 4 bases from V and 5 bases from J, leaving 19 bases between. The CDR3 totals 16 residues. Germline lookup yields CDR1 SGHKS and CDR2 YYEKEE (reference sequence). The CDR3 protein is CASSGRVGLVRNTIYF. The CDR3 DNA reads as TGTGCCAGCAGCGGCAGGGTTGGCCTAGTTAGAAACACCATATATTTT.

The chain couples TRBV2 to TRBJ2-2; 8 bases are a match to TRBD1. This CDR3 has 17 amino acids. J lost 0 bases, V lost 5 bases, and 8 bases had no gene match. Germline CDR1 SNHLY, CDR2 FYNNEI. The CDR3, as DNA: TGTGCCAGCAGTCGACAGGGGACGCAAGCGAACACCGGGGAGCTGTTTTTT. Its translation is CASSRQGTQANTGELFF. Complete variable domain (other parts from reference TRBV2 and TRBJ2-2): EPEVTQTPSHQVTQMGQEVILRCVPISNHLYFYWYRQILGQKVEFLVSFYNNEISEKSEIFDDQFSVERPDGSNFTLKIRSTKLEDSAMYFCASSRQGTQANTGELFFGEGSRLTVL.

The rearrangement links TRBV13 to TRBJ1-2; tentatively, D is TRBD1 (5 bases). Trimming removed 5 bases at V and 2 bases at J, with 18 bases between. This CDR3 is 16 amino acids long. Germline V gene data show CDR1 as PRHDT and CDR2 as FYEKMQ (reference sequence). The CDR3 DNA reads TGTGCCAGCAGCGCAGGATGGACACCTACAAACTATGGCTACACCTTC. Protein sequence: CASSAGWTPTNYGYTF.

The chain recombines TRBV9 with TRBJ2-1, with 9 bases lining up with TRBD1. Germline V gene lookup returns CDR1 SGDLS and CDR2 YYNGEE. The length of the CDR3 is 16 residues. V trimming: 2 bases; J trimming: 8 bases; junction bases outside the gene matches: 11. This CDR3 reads CASSVTGTGWGDEQFF. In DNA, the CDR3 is TGTGCCAGCAGCGTGACCGGGACAGGGTGGGGGGATGAGCAGTTCTTC. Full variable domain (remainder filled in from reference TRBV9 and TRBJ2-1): DSGVTQTPKHLITATGQRVTLRCSPRSGDLSVYWYQQSLDQGLQFLIQYYNGEERAKGNILERFSAQQFPDLHSELNLSSLELGDSALYFCASSVTGTGWGDEQFFGPGTRLTVL.

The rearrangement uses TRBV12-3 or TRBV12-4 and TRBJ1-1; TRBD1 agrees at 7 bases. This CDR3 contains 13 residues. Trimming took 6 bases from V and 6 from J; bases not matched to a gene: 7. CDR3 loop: CASRLRQGSEAFF. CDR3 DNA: TGTGCCAGCAGACTGAGACAGGGCTCTGAAGCTTTCTTT.